This T cell receptor beta chain derives from a study of cytomegalovirus exposure and HLA in healthy donors. The CDR3 runs to 14 residues. V shed 0 bases, J shed 9 bases, and the junction held 6 bases outside the gene matches. Germline CDR1 reads LNHDA; CDR2 reads SQIVND (reference sequence). Study-wide results and limits: Within a later analysis, the majority of CMV-associated TCR beta chains appeared HLA-restricted. Versus the approximately 700-donor mean, an Asian-associated ancestry cluster reportedly showed fewer N-insertions in a later analysis. In a later analysis, compared with equally common non-associated chains, HLA-associated beta chains were more expanded.

As for this clone: Its antigen is not identified.

Use of 60 Vbeta and 13 Jbeta primers characterized the PCR. Here immunoSEQ multiplex PCR was the method, and the copy in TCRdb shows in-frame clones only, minus some. Among around 240,000 clones listed, about 80% were seen once. The source of this sequence is a woman aged 40 to 49 in good health and CMV-seropositive. The V gene is TRBV19, the J gene TRBJ2-5, with 8 bases fitting TRBD1. The sequenced sample was PBMCs. CDR3 sequence (DNA): TGTGCCAGTAGTATAGAACCCGTACAGGGGGCCCAGTACTTC. Its translation is CASSIEPVQGAQYF.